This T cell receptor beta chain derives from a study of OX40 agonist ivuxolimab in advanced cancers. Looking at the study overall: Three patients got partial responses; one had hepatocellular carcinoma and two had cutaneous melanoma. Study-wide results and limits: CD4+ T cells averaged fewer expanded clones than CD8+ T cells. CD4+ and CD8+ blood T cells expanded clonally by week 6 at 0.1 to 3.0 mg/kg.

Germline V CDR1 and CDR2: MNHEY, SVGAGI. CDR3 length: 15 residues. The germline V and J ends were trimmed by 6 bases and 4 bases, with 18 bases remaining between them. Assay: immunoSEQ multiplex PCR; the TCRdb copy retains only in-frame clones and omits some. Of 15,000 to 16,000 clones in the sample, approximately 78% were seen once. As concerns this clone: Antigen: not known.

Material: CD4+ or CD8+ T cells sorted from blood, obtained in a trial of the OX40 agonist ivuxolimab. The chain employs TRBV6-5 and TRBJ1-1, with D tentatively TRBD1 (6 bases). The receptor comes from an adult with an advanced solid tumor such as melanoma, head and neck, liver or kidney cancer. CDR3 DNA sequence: TGTGCCAGCAGAGGGGGGTCAGGGTTTGGCACTGAAGCTTTCTTT. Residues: CASRGGSGFGTEAFF.